Below are 26 T cell receptor beta chains sequenced from a single sample in a study of T cell repertoires in cytomegalovirus infection. TCRdb reprocessed the reads via MiXCR and lists one record per CDR3 protein. The table includes 510,000 or so distinct CDR3 sequences, about 30% detected once. The sequenced sample consisted of PBMCs. These TCRs come from a human donor in good health (CMV status not recorded). Some clones in this sample may be carry-over from other donors' samples.

This clonotype was seen more than once but under ten times. The V call is TRBV28, the J call TRBJ1-2; D is unclear. The V and J ends lost 6 bases and 10 bases respectively, with 6 bases between them. Germline assignment: CDR1 MDHEN and CDR2 SYDVKM. CDR3 size: 9 residues. The CDR3 loop reads CASSLPYTF. DNA for the CDR3: TGTGCCAGCAGCCTGCCCTACACCTTC.

This clonotype was counted at least ten times. This chain uses TRBV7-3 with TRBJ2-6; a possible D gene is TRBD1 (5 bases). The germline V gene has CDR1 SGHTA and CDR2 FQGTGA. Trimming shortened V by 1 base and J by 2 bases, and 12 bases separated the two germline ends. The CDR3 contains 17 residues. The CDR3 coding sequence is TGTGCCAGCAGCTTAATGCCAGGGAAAACTGGGGCCAACGTCCTGACTTTC. It yields the protein CASSLMPGKTGANVLTF.

The chain combines TRBV12-3 or TRBV12-4 with TRBJ2-3; D unclear. The CDR3 has 13 amino acids. V was clipped by 5 bases and J by 2 bases, with 8 bases between them. Written as DNA, the CDR3 is TGTGCCAGCAGTCACATCGCCACAGATACGCAGTATTTT. Protein product: CASSHIATDTQYF.

The chain links TRBV29-1 to TRBJ2-3; D could derive from TRBD1 or TRBD2 (5 bases each). V lost 4 bases to trimming and J lost 2 bases, with 10 bases between them. Germline V lookup: CDR1 SQVTM, CDR2 ANQGSEA. The CDR3 is made up of 13 amino acids. The CDR3 sequence is CSVGGTHTDTQYF. In DNA, the CDR3 is TGCAGCGTTGGAGGGACCCACACAGATACGCAGTATTTT.

The chain uses TRBV7-6 and TRBJ1-1, with D hard to call. The V and J ends lost 0 bases and 4 bases respectively, with 12 bases between them. Germline V gene sequence: CDR1 SGHVS, CDR2 FNYEAQ. This CDR3 has 15 residues. In nucleotides, the CDR3 is TGTGCCAGCAGCTTAGCGAGAAATATGGGCACTGAAGCTTTCTTT. Its translation is CASSLARNMGTEAFF.

In this sample, this clonotype turned up a few times. The chain joins TRBV10-3 to TRBJ2-5; 8 bases align to TRBD2. The length of the CDR3 is 15 residues. Germline V CDR1 and CDR2: ENHRY, SYGVKD. With V trimmed by 7 bases and J by 2 bases, 9 bases remained unmatched. CDR3 residues: CAIMDGASGQETQYF. CDR3 DNA sequence: TGTGCCATCATGGACGGGGCTAGCGGGCAAGAGACCCAGTACTTC.

The CDR3 loop is CASSFPTSWRAGGTYEQYF. The CDR3 DNA reads as TGTGCCAGCAGTTTTCCGACTAGCTGGAGGGCCGGTGGGACCTACGAGCAGTACTTC. The genes are TRBV6-2 or TRBV6-3 and TRBJ2-7; 7 nucleotides match TRBD2. The CDR3 length is 19 residues. CDR1 is MNHEY and CDR2 is SVGEGT in the germline V gene. Trimming at V came to 4 bases and at J to 2 bases, leaving 20 bases not matched to a gene.

The chain employs TRBV28 and TRBJ1-5, with TRBD1 matching 8 bases. Germline V gene sequence: CDR1 MDHEN, CDR2 SYDVKM. V lost 7 bases, J lost 0 bases, and 14 bases stayed unmatched. This CDR3 contains 18 residues. In DNA form, the CDR3 reads TGTGCCAGCAATCCTACCCGGACAGGGATTTATAGCAATCAGCCCCAGCATTTT. This sequence encodes CASNPTRTGIYSNQPQHF.

The chain combines TRBV12-3 or TRBV12-4 with TRBJ2-1; TRBD2 agrees at 13 bases. Trimming removed 4 bases from V and 8 bases from J; junction bases left unmatched: 5. The CDR3 covers 15 residues. This chain's CDR3 is CASSSTSGRDHEQFF. In DNA, the CDR3 is TGTGCCAGCAGTTCTACTAGCGGGAGGGACCATGAGCAGTTCTTC.

This sequence joins TRBV11-2 and TRBJ2-3; 11 positions match TRBD1. This CDR3 has 15 amino acids. The J segment lost 1 base and the V segment lost 5 bases, leaving 2 bases of the junction unmatched. Germline lookup yields CDR1 SGHAT and CDR2 FQNNGV. CDR3 DNA: TGTGCCAGCAGCAAGGGACAGGGGGGCACAGATACGCAGTATTTT. Protein product: CASSKGQGGTDTQYF.

The V and J genes are TRBV18 and TRBJ1-4, with D hard to call. Germline V gene data show CDR1 as KGHSH and CDR2 as LQKENI. The CDR3 runs to 16 residues. V was pared by 3 bases and J by 8 bases, with 19 bases between. CDR3 residues: CASSPESSRYSEKLFF. The CDR3 bases are TGTGCCAGCTCACCCGAGAGCTCCCGGTATAGCGAAAAACTGTTTTTT.

This clonotype was observed a single time. V and J are TRBV6-2 or TRBV6-3 and TRBJ2-7, with D possibly being TRBD1 (5 bases). CDR3 size: 14 residues. The germline gives CDR1 MNHEY, CDR2 SVGEGT. V was clipped by 0 bases and J by 2 bases, with 8 bases between them. CDR3 residues: CASSYSQGTYEQYV. For the CDR3, the DNA is TGTGCCAGCAGTTACTCCCAGGGAACCTACGAGCAGTACGTC.

This rearrangement joins TRBV2 to TRBJ1-1; the match to TRBD1 covers 8 bases. V gave up 6 bases and J gave up 3 bases; unmatched junction bases: 3. Germline-derived CDR1 and CDR2 are SNHLY and FYNNEI. This CDR3 has 13 residues. The CDR3 bases are TGTGCCAGCAGGGACAGGGTCCACACTGAAGCTTTCTTT. This sequence encodes CASRDRVHTEAFF.

This clonotype was seen more than once but under ten times. This chain connects TRBV15 to TRBJ2-6; a possible D gene is TRBD1 (5 bases). CDR1 is LNHNV and CDR2 is YYDKDF in the germline V gene (reference sequence). There are 17 residues in the CDR3. V was shortened by 0 bases and J by 0 bases, with 9 bases between the two germline ends. The CDR3 nucleotides read TGTGCCACCAGCAGAGATGGGGCGAGCTCTGGGGCCAACGTCCTGACTTTC. Its translation is CATSRDGASSGANVLTF.

Ten or more counts support this clonotype. The CDR3 DNA follows: TGTGCCAGCAGCTTAGAAGGACAGGGGGGAAACACCATATATTTT. Its protein product is CASSLEGQGGNTIYF. The chain uses TRBV7-2 and TRBJ1-3, with 9 bases fitting TRBD1. J was trimmed by 4 bases and V by 1 base; bases with no gene match: 2. CDR1 SGHTA and CDR2 FQGNSA come from the germline V gene. CDR3 length equals 15 residues.

This clonotype occurred a few times. CDR3: CATGPRFSYHTDTQYF. The CDR3 nucleotides are TGTGCCACCGGGCCGCGGTTCAGTTATCACACAGATACGCAGTATTTT. V is TRBV19 and J is TRBJ2-3, with no clear D. V was cut by 10 bases and J by 2 bases, with 22 bases left in between. The CDR3 covers 16 residues. Per germline, CDR1 LNHDA and CDR2 SQIVND (reference sequence).

The rearrangement uses TRBV28 and TRBJ1-1, with TRBD1 identical over 7 bases. V was clipped by 8 bases and J by 4 bases; unmatched bases: 13. Germline V gene lookup returns CDR1 MDHEN and CDR2 SYDVKM. This CDR3 has 15 residues. This CDR3 reads CASYLSTGWGTEAFF. The CDR3 bases are TGTGCCAGCTATCTATCGACAGGGTGGGGCACTGAAGCTTTCTTT.

This clonotype was recorded a few times. The chain has TRBV29-1 and TRBJ1-1; possibly TRBD1 for D (5 bases). From germline, CDR1 is SQVTM and CDR2 ANQGSEA. The CDR3 totals 13 residues. The V gene lost 3 bases and the J gene lost 4 bases, with 12 bases spanning the gap. The CDR3 loop is CSVDRDWGTEAFF. CDR3 nucleotides: TGCAGCGTTGACAGGGATTGGGGCACTGAAGCTTTCTTT. Filled out from reference TRBV29-1 and TRBJ1-1, the complete variable domain reads SAVISQKPSRDICQRGTSLTIQCQVDSQVTMMFWYRQQPGQSLTLIATANQGSEATYESGFVIDKFPISRPNLTFSTLTVSNMSPEDSSIYLCSVDRDWGTEAFFGQGTRLTVV.

This clonotype has a handful of counts. The chain links TRBV27 to TRBJ2-3; D is unresolved. The V gene lost 7 bases and the J gene lost 1 base, with 18 bases spanning the gap. Germline CDR1 and CDR2: MNHEY and SMNVEV (reference sequence). This CDR3 is 16 amino acids long. This CDR3 is CASTIGRMRGTDTQYF. The CDR3 DNA is TGTGCCAGCACAATAGGCAGGATGCGAGGCACAGATACGCAGTATTTT.

The V and J genes are TRBV7-8 and TRBJ1-2; 7 bases map to TRBD1. The CDR3 extends over 13 amino acids. Germline loops: CDR1 SGHVS, CDR2 FQNEAQ. The J segment lost 7 bases and the V segment lost 5 bases, leaving 7 bases of the junction unmatched. CDR3 sequence: CASSTGQDRGYTF. CDR3 DNA sequence: TGTGCCAGCAGCACAGGACAGGATCGTGGCTACACCTTC.

This clonotype has ten or more counts. The chain couples TRBV7-9 to TRBJ2-1, with 7 bases identical to TRBD1. The germline V gene has CDR1 SEHNR and CDR2 FQNEAQ (reference sequence). J was trimmed by 9 bases and V by 2 bases; bases with no gene match: 7. The CDR3 is made up of 14 amino acids. CDR3 DNA: TGTGCCAGCAGCTTAAAAGGGGGCACTTCTGAGCAGTTCTTC. This sequence encodes CASSLKGGTSEQFF.

A few counts support this clonotype. This sequence joins TRBV10-3 and TRBJ2-3, with D perhaps TRBD1 or TRBD2 (5 bases each). CDR3 length: 11 amino acids. The V end lost 10 bases, the J end lost 6 bases, and 11 bases lay between the germline ends. Germline lookup yields CDR1 ENHRY and CDR2 SYGVKD. CDR3 bases: TGTGCCACCGGGGCGTTGGATACGCAGTATTTT. Amino acids: CATGALDTQYF.

The DNA of the CDR3 is TGCGCCAGCAGCCAAGATCAGACGGAAATAGCCAAAAACATTCAGTACTTC. Protein: CASSQDQTEIAKNIQYF. The genes are TRBV4-1 and TRBJ2-4, with no clear D. V was cut by 0 bases and J by 0 bases, with 12 bases left in between. Germline V lookup: CDR1 MGHRA, CDR2 YSYEKL. CDR3 length: 17 residues.

The chain combines TRBV7-4 with TRBJ2-2, with a possible D match to TRBD2 (6 bases). Germline assignment: CDR1 SGHVT and CDR2 SQSDAQ. This CDR3 spans 16 amino acids. V lost 5 bases and J 0 bases, leaving 13 bases between the germline ends. CDR3 nucleotide sequence: TGTGCCAGCAGCCGGGGGTCCCATCCGAACACCGGGGAGCTGTTTTTT. It specifies CASSRGSHPNTGELFF.

In this sample, this clonotype turned up a few times. The chain recombines TRBV28 with TRBJ2-7, with TRBD2 matching over 9 bases. The CDR3 contains 15 residues. V gave up 1 base and J gave up 5 bases; unmatched junction bases: 6. Looked up from germline, CDR1 is MDHEN and CDR2 is SYDVKM. CDR3 sequence: CASSLSWREGNEQYF. The CDR3 DNA reads as TGTGCCAGCAGTTTATCTTGGCGGGAGGGTAACGAGCAGTACTTC.

This clonotype was recorded many times. The V gene is TRBV6-6, the J gene TRBJ2-1, with D uncertain. The CDR3 spans 13 residues. Trimming stripped 2 bases from V and 2 bases from J, with 4 bases between. Per the germline V gene, CDR1 is MNHNY and CDR2 is SVGAGI (reference sequence). CDR3 DNA sequence: TGTGCCAGCAGTTACGCGACCTACAATGAGCAGTTCTTC. Translated: CASSYATYNEQFF.